A selection of T cell receptor beta chains follows, all from one sample in a study of blood T cells in healthy people across ages. Each CDR3 protein is one row after TCRdb ran MiXCR on the 5' RACE reads. The sample lists fewer than 2 million distinct CDR3 sequences, roughly two fifths occurring once. Sequencing used blood. These receptors came from a human donor in good health. Each CDR3 is given with its conserved first and last residue. A D gene is named only where the DNA matches it firmly. The size of a clone is reported for some rows only, either as once, few or many, or as a class for expanded clones.

d_gene	v_gene	j_gene	abundance	CDR3aa	CDR3nt
TRBD1	TRBV6-2/TRBV6-3	TRBJ1-2	.	CASRGPGQSYGYTF	TGTGCCAGCAGGGGTCCGGGACAGAGCTATGGCTACACCTTC
.	TRBV7-9	TRBJ2-5	few	CASSLASGKRETQYF	TGTGCCAGCAGCTTAGCTAGCGGCAAGAGGGAGACCCAGTACTTC
.	TRBV27	TRBJ1-4	few	CASSVEEGEKLFF	TGTGCCAGCAGTGTGGAGGAAGGTGAAAAACTGTTTTTT
.	TRBV7-8	TRBJ1-6	.	CASSLQVNNSPLHF	TGTGCCAGCAGCTTACAGGTTAACAATTCACCCCTCCACTTT
.	TRBV10-3	TRBJ2-5	.	CAISGGQGETQYF	TGTGCCATCAGTGGAGGCCAGGGGGAGACCCAGTACTTC
.	TRBV7-9	TRBJ1-6	few	CASSLDPRNSPLHF	TGTGCCAGCAGCTTGGACCCAAGGAACTCACCCCTCCACTTT
.	TRBV28	TRBJ2-6	few	CASSLLYSGANVLTF	TGTGCCAGCAGTTTACTATACTCTGGGGCCAACGTCCTGACTTTC
.	TRBV7-2	TRBJ2-7	.	CASSLDPVYEQYF	TGTGCCAGCAGCTTAGACCCCGTATACGAGCAGTACTTC
.	TRBV4-2	TRBJ2-7	.	CASSQGHWDEQYF	TGTGCCAGCAGCCAGGGACACTGGGACGAGCAGTACTTC
.	TRBV5-1	TRBJ1-2	few	CASSSGPKNYGYTF	TGCGCCAGCAGCTCGGGACCTAAGAACTATGGCTACACCTTC
.	TRBV4-1	TRBJ1-2	.	CASSPLEGTHGYTF	TGCGCCAGCAGCCCGTTGGAGGGGACCCATGGCTACACCTTC
.	TRBV12-3/TRBV12-4	TRBJ2-7	many	CASSHNSYEQYF	TGTGCCAGCAGCCACAACTCCTACGAGCAGTACTTC
TRBD1	TRBV12-3/TRBV12-4	TRBJ1-2	many	CASSQSGGTGQNGYTF	TGTGCCAGCAGTCAAAGTGGCGGGACAGGGCAAAATGGCTACACCTTC
.	TRBV12-3/TRBV12-4	TRBJ1-5	.	CAGSLRGGQPQHF	TGTGCCGGCAGTTTAAGGGGAGGGCAGCCCCAGCATTTT
.	TRBV6-5	TRBJ2-1	once	CASSYLAGINNEQFF	TGTGCCAGCAGTTACTTGGCAGGGATTAACAATGAGCAGTTCTTC
.	TRBV4-3	TRBJ1-2	.	CASSPTPSGLPGNGYTF	TGCGCCAGCAGCCCTACTCCTTCCGGGCTCCCGGGGAATGGCTACACCTTC
.	TRBV5-1	TRBJ2-7	.	CASSFNPQREQYF	TGCGCCAGCAGCTTCAACCCGCAACGCGAGCAGTACTTC
.	TRBV7-3	TRBJ2-6	few	CASSLSVPGGDSGANVLTF	TGTGCCAGCAGCCTAAGCGTCCCAGGGGGGGACTCTGGGGCCAACGTCCTGACTTTC
TRBD1	TRBV4-1	TRBJ1-1	few	CASKDRAVSIEAFF	TGCGCCAGCAAAGACAGGGCGGTTTCGATAGAAGCTTTCTTT
.	TRBV4-1	TRBJ1-5	.	CASSQPTVSNQPQHF	TGCGCCAGCAGCCAACCGACAGTAAGCAATCAGCCCCAGCATTTT
TRBD1	TRBV18	TRBJ2-5	few	CASSPSGQAETQYF	TGTGCCAGCTCACCCTCCGGACAGGCGGAGACCCAGTACTTC
TRBD2	TRBV4-3	TRBJ2-3	once	CASSSIAGQSTDTQYF	TGCGCCAGCAGCTCAATAGCGGGGCAGAGCACAGATACGCAGTATTTT
.	TRBV18	TRBJ1-5	many	CASSPTGNQPQHF	TGTGCCAGCAGCCCAACAGGGAATCAGCCCCAGCATTTT
.	TRBV7-3	TRBJ1-1	.	CASSLSSGGGVDEAFF	TGTGCCAGCAGCTTAAGCAGTGGGGGGGGAGTCGATGAAGCTTTCTTT
TRBD1	TRBV15	TRBJ1-2	.	CATSTMDRNYGYTF	TGTGCCACCAGCACGATGGACAGGAACTATGGCTACACCTTC
.	TRBV11-3	TRBJ1-1	.	CASSLDEGRTEAFF	TGTGCCAGCAGCTTAGATGAGGGGAGGACTGAAGCTTTCTTT
TRBD2	TRBV9	TRBJ2-5	few	CASSAFSGGQGETQYF	TGTGCCAGCAGCGCGTTTAGCGGGGGGCAGGGGGAGACCCAGTACTTC
.	TRBV28	TRBJ1-2	.	CVSSFRDYGYTF	TGTGTCAGCAGTTTTCGGGACTATGGCTACACCTTC
.	TRBV28	TRBJ1-2	.	CASSFFLGGFGGYTF	TGTGCCAGCAGTTTCTTTTTGGGAGGGTTTGGCGGCTACACCTTC
TRBD1	TRBV10-3	TRBJ2-3	.	CAIGGQLTDTQYF	TGTGCCATTGGGGGACAGCTTACAGATACGCAGTATTTT